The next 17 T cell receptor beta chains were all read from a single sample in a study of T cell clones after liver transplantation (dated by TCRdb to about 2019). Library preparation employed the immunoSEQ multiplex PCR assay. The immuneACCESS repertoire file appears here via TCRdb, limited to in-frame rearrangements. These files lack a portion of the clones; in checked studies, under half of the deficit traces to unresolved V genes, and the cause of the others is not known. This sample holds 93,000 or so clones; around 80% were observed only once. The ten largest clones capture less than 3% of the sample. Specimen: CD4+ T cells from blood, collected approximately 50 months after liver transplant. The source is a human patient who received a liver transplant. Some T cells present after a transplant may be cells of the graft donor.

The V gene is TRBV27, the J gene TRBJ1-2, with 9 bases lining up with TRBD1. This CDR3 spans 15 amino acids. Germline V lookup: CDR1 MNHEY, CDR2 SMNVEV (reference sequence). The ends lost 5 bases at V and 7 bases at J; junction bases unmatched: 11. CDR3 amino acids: CASSITQGAVGGYTF. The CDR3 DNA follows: TGTGCCAGCAGTATCACACAGGGGGCGGTCGGTGGCTACACCTTC.

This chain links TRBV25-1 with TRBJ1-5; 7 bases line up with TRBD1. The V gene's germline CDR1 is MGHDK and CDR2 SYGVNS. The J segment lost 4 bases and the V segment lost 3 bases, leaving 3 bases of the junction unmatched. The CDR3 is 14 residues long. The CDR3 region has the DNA TGTGCCAGCAGTGAGCCGGGACAGAATCAGCCCCAGCATTTT. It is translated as CASSEPGQNQPQHF.

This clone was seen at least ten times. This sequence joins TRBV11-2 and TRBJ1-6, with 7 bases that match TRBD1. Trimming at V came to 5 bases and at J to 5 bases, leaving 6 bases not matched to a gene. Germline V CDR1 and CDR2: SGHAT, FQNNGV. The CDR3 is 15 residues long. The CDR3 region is CASSVGQLNNSPLHF. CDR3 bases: TGTGCCAGCAGCGTGGGACAGCTAAATAATTCACCCCTCCACTTT.

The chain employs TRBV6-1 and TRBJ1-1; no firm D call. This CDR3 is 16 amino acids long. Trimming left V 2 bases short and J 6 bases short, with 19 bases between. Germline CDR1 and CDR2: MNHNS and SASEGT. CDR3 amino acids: CASSELPRKPLAEAFF. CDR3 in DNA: TGTGCCAGCAGTGAACTTCCGAGAAAACCCCTCGCTGAAGCTTTCTTT.

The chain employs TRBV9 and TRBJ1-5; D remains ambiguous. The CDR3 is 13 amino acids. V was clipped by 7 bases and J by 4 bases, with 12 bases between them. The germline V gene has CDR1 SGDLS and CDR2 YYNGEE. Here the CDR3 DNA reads TGTGCCAGCGGGAGAGTTGGAAATCAGCCCCAGCATTTT. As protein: CASGRVGNQPQHF.

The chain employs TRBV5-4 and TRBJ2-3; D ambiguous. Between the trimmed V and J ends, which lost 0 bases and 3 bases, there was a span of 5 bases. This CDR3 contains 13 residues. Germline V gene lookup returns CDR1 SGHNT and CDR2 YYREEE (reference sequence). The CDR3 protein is CASSLVVTDTQYF. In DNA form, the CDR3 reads TGTGCCAGCAGCTTGGTGGTGACAGATACGCAGTATTTT.

The CDR3 bases are TGTGCCAGCAGCTTAGGGACAGGCTCCTACGAGCAGTACTTC. Translated, it gives CASSLGTGSYEQYF. The chain links TRBV7-8 to TRBJ2-7, with 7 nucleotides matching TRBD1. J was trimmed by 0 bases and V by 1 base; bases with no gene match: 0. Germline V gene data show CDR1 as SGHVS and CDR2 as FQNEAQ. The CDR3 runs 14 residues.

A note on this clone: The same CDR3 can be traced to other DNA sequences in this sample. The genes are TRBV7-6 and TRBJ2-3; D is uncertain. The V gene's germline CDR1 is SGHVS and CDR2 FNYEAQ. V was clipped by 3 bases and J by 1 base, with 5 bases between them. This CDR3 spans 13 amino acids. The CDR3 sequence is CASSFQGTDTQYF. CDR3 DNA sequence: TGTGCCAGCAGCTTTCAGGGCACAGATACGCAGTATTTT.

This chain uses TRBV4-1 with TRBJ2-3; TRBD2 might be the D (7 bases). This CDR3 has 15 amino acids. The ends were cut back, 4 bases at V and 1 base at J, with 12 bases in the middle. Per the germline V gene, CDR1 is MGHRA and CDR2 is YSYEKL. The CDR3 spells CASSLRGAGTDTQYF. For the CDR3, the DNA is TGCGCCAGCAGCCTACGGGGGGCTGGCACAGATACGCAGTATTTT.

CDR3 coding DNA: TGCGCCAGCAGCCCGGACAGGGGGGTCAATGAGCAGTTCTTC. Translating it yields CASSPDRGVNEQFF. V gene TRBV4-1 combines with J gene TRBJ2-1, with 10 bases aligning to TRBD1. The trim removed 4 bases at V and 6 bases at J, leaving 3 bases unmatched. The CDR3 loop spans 14 amino acids. Looked up from germline, CDR1 is MGHRA and CDR2 is YSYEKL.

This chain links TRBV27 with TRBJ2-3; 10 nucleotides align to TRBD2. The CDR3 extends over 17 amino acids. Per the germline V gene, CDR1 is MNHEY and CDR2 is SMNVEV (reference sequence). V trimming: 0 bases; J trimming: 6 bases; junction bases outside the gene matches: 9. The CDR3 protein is CASSLSLLAGDIDTQYF. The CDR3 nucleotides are TGTGCCAGCAGTTTATCCTTGCTAGCGGGAGATATTGATACGCAGTATTTT.

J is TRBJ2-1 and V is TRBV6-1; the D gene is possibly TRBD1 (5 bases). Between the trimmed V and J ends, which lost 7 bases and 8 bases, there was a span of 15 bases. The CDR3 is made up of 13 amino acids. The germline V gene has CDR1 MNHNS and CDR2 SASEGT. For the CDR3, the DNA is TGTGCCAGCACCGGACAAATCCCCCATGAGCAGTTCTTC. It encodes CASTGQIPHEQFF.

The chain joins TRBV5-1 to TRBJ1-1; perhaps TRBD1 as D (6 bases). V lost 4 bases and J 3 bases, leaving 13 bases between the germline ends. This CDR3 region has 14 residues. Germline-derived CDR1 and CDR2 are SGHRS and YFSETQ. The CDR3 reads CASSHRAGDTEAFF. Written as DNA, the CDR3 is TGCGCCAGCAGCCATCGGGCAGGGGACACTGAAGCTTTCTTT.

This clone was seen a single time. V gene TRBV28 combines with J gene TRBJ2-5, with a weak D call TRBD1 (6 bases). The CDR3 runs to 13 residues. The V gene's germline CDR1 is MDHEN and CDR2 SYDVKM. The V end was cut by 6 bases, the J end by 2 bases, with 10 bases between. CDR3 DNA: TGTGCCAGCAGGGTACAGGGACAAGAGACCCAGTACTTC. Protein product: CASRVQGQETQYF.

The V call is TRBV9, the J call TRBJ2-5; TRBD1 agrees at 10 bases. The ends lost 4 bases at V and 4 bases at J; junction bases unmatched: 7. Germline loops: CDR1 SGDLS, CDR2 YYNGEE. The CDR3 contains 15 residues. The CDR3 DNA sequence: TGTGCCAGCAGCACAGGGGACAGGGGTATAGAGACCCAGTACTTC. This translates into CASSTGDRGIETQYF. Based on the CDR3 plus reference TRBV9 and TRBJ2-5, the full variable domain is DSGVTQTPKHLITATGQRVTLRCSPRSGDLSVYWYQQSLDQGLQFLIQYYNGEERAKGNILERFSAQQFPDLHSELNLSSLELGDSALYFCASSTGDRGIETQYFGPGTRLLVL.

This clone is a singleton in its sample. For the CDR3, the DNA is TGTGCCAGCAGTTTCGTCTCGGGAGGGAACAATGAGCAGTTCTTC. Translated: CASSFVSGGNNEQFF. This chain connects TRBV28 to TRBJ2-1; 8 nucleotides match TRBD2. The CDR3 totals 15 residues. V trimming: 3 bases; J trimming: 5 bases; junction bases outside the gene matches: 6. Germline CDR1 and CDR2: MDHEN and SYDVKM.

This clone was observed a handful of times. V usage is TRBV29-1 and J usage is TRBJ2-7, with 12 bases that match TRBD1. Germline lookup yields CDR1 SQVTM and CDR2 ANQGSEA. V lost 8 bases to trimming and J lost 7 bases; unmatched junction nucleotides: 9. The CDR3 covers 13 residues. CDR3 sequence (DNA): TGCAGCACCCGGGACAGGGGGCAGGGGGAGCAGTACTTC. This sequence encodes CSTRDRGQGEQYF.